This passage covers 13 T cell receptor beta chains from one sample sequenced in a study of cytomegalovirus exposure and HLA in healthy donors. This table comes from immunoSEQ multiplex PCR, and its TCRdb copy is limited to in-frame clones, with some not included. The sample records 150,000 to 250,000 clones, 65% to 90% being singletons. Sequences were obtained from PBMCs. All receptors derive from a woman under 40 in good health and CMV-seropositive.

This chain connects TRBV28 to TRBJ2-2; tentative D call: TRBD1 (6 bases). This CDR3 has 14 amino acids. The germline gives CDR1 MDHEN, CDR2 SYDVKM. Trimming shortened V by 8 bases and J by 1 base, and 11 bases separated the two germline ends. The CDR3 loop reads CASRRDKNTGELFF. CDR3 nucleotide sequence: TGTGCCAGCCGCCGGGACAAGAACACCGGGGAGCTGTTTTTT.

V and J are TRBV9 and TRBJ1-5; D gene unclear. V was clipped by 2 bases and J by 3 bases, with 6 bases between them. This CDR3 contains 13 residues. Germline V gene data show CDR1 as SGDLS and CDR2 as YYNGEE. The CDR3 is CASSVSDNQPQHF. The CDR3 DNA follows: TGTGCCAGCAGCGTCTCAGACAATCAGCCCCAGCATTTT.

The chain has TRBV25-1 and TRBJ2-1; TRBD2 matches 9 bases. The CDR3 is made up of 16 amino acids. Germline V gene lookup returns CDR1 MGHDK and CDR2 SYGVNS. The V segment lost 3 bases and the J segment 4 bases; nucleotides outside the gene matches: 7. Written as DNA, the CDR3 is TGTGCCAGCAGTGACGAACGGACTAGCGCTTACAATGAGCAGTTCTTC. As protein: CASSDERTSAYNEQFF.

The V gene is TRBV15, the J gene TRBJ2-1, with 7 nucleotides matching TRBD1. Unmatched junction bases numbered 2, after V lost 0 bases and J lost 6 bases. The CDR3 sequence is 14 residues long. Per germline, CDR1 LNHNV and CDR2 YYDKDF (reference sequence). This CDR3 reads CATSREQGSNEQFF. In DNA, the CDR3 is TGTGCCACCAGCAGAGAACAGGGGTCCAATGAGCAGTTCTTC. The whole variable domain, remainder taken from reference TRBV15 and TRBJ2-1, is DAMVIQNPRYQVTQFGKPVTLSCSQTLNHNVMYWYQQKSSQAPKLLFHYYDKDFNNEADTPDNFQSRRPNTSFCFLDIRSPGLGDTAMYLCATSREQGSNEQFFGPGTRLTVL.

This rearrangement joins TRBV28 to TRBJ1-1; D remains ambiguous. CDR3 length equals 16 residues. From germline, CDR1 is MDHEN and CDR2 SYDVKM. Trimming pared 2 bases from V and 0 bases from J, leaving 13 bases between. In DNA form, the CDR3 reads TGTGCCAGCAGTTTACAGTCCCACAGCCTGAACACTGAAGCTTTCTTT. The encoded protein is CASSLQSHSLNTEAFF.

The chain couples TRBV5-1 to TRBJ2-5; TRBD1 might be the D (5 bases). V was cut by 5 bases and J by 4 bases, with 12 bases left in between. The CDR3 runs 13 residues. CDR1 and CDR2 (germline): SGHRS, YFSETQ. The CDR3 loop reads CASRSITGETQYF. The CDR3 coding sequence is TGCGCCAGCAGGTCGATAACAGGAGAGACCCAGTACTTC.

This rearrangement joins TRBV2 to TRBJ2-7; 7 bases line up with TRBD1. The CDR3 has 15 amino acids. Per the germline V gene, CDR1 is SNHLY and CDR2 is FYNNEI. J lost 3 bases, V lost 6 bases, and 11 bases had no gene match. CDR3 DNA: TGTGCCAGCAGCGATGAGGGACAGAAGTTCTACGAGCAGTACTTC. Its translation is CASSDEGQKFYEQYF. The whole variable domain, filled in from reference TRBV2 and TRBJ2-7, reads EPEVTQTPSHQVTQMGQEVILRCVPISNHLYFYWYRQILGQKVEFLVSFYNNEISEKSEIFDDQFSVERPDGSNFTLKIRSTKLEDSAMYFCASSDEGQKFYEQYFGPGTRLTVT.

V gene TRBV27 combines with J gene TRBJ2-1, with TRBD1 matching over 7 bases. Germline lookup yields CDR1 MNHEY and CDR2 SMNVEV (reference sequence). This CDR3 spans 15 amino acids. Trimming removed 1 base from V and 5 bases from J; junction bases left unmatched: 5. In DNA, the CDR3 is TGTGCCAGCAGTTTATACTTACAGGGGAACAATGAGCAGTTCTTC. Protein sequence: CASSLYLQGNNEQFF.

This chain connects TRBV5-1 to TRBJ2-5; D is perhaps TRBD2 (5 bases). V shed 2 bases and J shed 5 bases, with 10 bases lying between them. Germline CDR1 reads SGHRS; CDR2 reads YFSETQ. The CDR3 runs to 13 residues. The CDR3 is CASSLHGEETQYF. CDR3 bases: TGCGCCAGCAGCTTACACGGGGAGGAGACCCAGTACTTC.

In its sample, this clone was seen once. The chain joins TRBV2 to TRBJ2-5; D is perhaps TRBD1 (7 bases). CDR1 and CDR2 (germline): SNHLY, FYNNEI. Trimming took off 6 bases at V and 5 bases at J, with 19 bases between the two ends. The CDR3 spans 15 residues. The DNA for the CDR3 is TGTGCCAGCAGCATTAACAGGGGACTTGGCGAGACCCAGTACTTC. This encodes CASSINRGLGETQYF.

The chain combines TRBV7-8 with TRBJ2-6; possible D gene TRBD1, 7 bases. The CDR3 has 20 amino acids. V was clipped by 5 bases and J by 4 bases, with 27 bases between them. CDR1 is SGHVS and CDR2 is FQNEAQ in the germline V gene. The CDR3, as DNA: TGTGCCAGCAGCGGCATTGTTGTGACAGGGACTTCTCTGGGGGCCAACGTCCTGACTTTC. Its translation is CASSGIVVTGTSLGANVLTF.

The V gene is TRBV5-1, the J gene TRBJ2-1, with TRBD2 matching over 10 bases. Looked up from germline, CDR1 is SGHRS and CDR2 is YFSETQ. V lost 3 bases and J lost 1; bases outside the gene matches: 7. This CDR3 comprises 17 residues. The CDR3 bases are TGCGCCAGCAGCTCTCGGAGGACTAGCGGATCCTACAATGAGCAGTTCTTC. Its protein is CASSSRRTSGSYNEQFF.

V and J are TRBV29-1 and TRBJ2-2; TRBD2 is a possible D gene (7 bases). The CDR3 is 17 amino acids. Germline CDR1 SQVTM, CDR2 ANQGSEA. With 6 bases removed from V and 0 bases from J, the gap between germline ends came to 20 bases. In nucleotides, the CDR3 is TGCAGCGTCCCTCCGCCCCGGGGGGCCCCGAACACCGGGGAGCTGTTTTTT. Its protein product is CSVPPPRGAPNTGELFF.